This passage covers 25 T cell receptor beta chains from one sample sequenced in a study of blood T cell repertoires in COVID-19. Measured with immunoSEQ multiplex PCR; TCRdb has only the in-frame clones, and not every one. The table has fewer than 200,000 clones, under 85% seen once. The source material was PBMCs or T cells enriched from blood (not recorded which). The receptors originated from a man aged 50 or older who had recovered from COVID-19.

This chain connects TRBV5-1 to TRBJ2-7; tentatively, D is TRBD1 (6 bases). There are 15 residues in the CDR3. Germline-derived CDR1 and CDR2 are SGHRS and YFSETQ. The ends were cut back, 4 bases at V and 2 bases at J, with 16 bases in the middle. The CDR3 sequence is CASSIKTGSTYEQYF. CDR3 in DNA: TGCGCCAGCAGCATAAAGACAGGTTCGACCTACGAGCAGTACTTC.

This clone was counted once. V is TRBV9 and J is TRBJ2-2, with no clear D. CDR1 and CDR2 from the germline V gene are SGDLS and YYNGEE. CDR3 length equals 14 residues. V gave up 4 bases and J gave up 8 bases, with 15 bases separating them. CDR3 bases: TGTGCCAGCAGCCCGTACTCGCTCGCGGGGGAGCTGTTTTTT. Translated: CASSPYSLAGELFF.

This rearrangement joins TRBV10-3 to TRBJ2-7, with TRBD2 matching over 8 bases. J gave up 0 bases and V 7 bases, and 8 bases lay outside the gene matches. The CDR3 is 15 amino acids. CDR1 is ENHRY, CDR2 SYGVKD, per germline. As DNA, the CDR3 is TGTGCCATCAATGACCCGGGACTAGTCTCCTACGAGCAGTACTTC. This encodes CAINDPGLVSYEQYF.

The V call is TRBV6-5, the J call TRBJ2-7; a weak D match, TRBD2 (6 bases). CDR3 length: 12 amino acids. CDR1 is MNHEY and CDR2 is SVGAGI in the germline V gene. Trimming removed 8 bases at V and 6 bases at J, with 14 bases between. The CDR3 DNA sequence: TGTGCCAGCTCCCTTAGAGCGGGCGAGCAGTACTTC. It encodes CASSLRAGEQYF.

This chain joins TRBV27 and TRBJ2-5, with TRBD2 matching over 9 bases. V lost 9 bases to trimming and J lost 5 bases; unmatched junction nucleotides: 13. Germline CDR1 reads MNHEY; CDR2 reads SMNVEV (reference sequence). The CDR3 is 15 residues long. The chain's CDR3 is CASSRTSARTETQYF. CDR3 bases: TGTGCCAGTAGCCGGACTAGCGCGAGAACGGAGACCCAGTACTTC.

This sequence joins TRBV2 and TRBJ2-7; TRBD1 is a possible D gene (6 bases). V lost 6 bases, J lost 5 bases, and 14 bases lay in between. CDR1 SNHLY and CDR2 FYNNEI come from the germline V gene. The CDR3 is made up of 13 amino acids. CDR3 in DNA: TGTGCCAGCAGATCTGGGACACTAAACGAGCAGTACTTC. This encodes CASRSGTLNEQYF.

The genes are TRBV5-5 and TRBJ1-5; 7 nucleotides agree with TRBD1. The CDR3 extends over 15 amino acids. Per the germline V gene, CDR1 is SGHKS and CDR2 is YYEKEE (reference sequence). The ends lost 4 bases at V and 0 bases at J; junction bases unmatched: 4. CDR3 DNA sequence: TGTGCCAGCAGCCAAGGGACAGATAGCAATCAGCCCCAGCATTTT. The encoded protein is CASSQGTDSNQPQHF.

The CDR3 sequence: CASSWTGAPAGYTF. In DNA, the CDR3 is TGTGCCAGCAGCTGGACAGGGGCCCCGGCTGGCTACACCTTC. The J gene is TRBJ1-2, the V gene TRBV5-8; 9 positions match TRBD1. V shed 3 bases, J shed 7 bases, and the junction held 7 bases outside the gene matches. The germline V gene has CDR1 SGHTS and CDR2 YDEGEE. This CDR3 region has 14 residues.

The CDR3 sequence: CASSYRTGGTGELFF. The CDR3 DNA sequence: TGTGCCAGCAGCTACCGGACAGGGGGCACCGGGGAGCTGTTTTTT. The chain links TRBV6-5 to TRBJ2-2; 10 nucleotides agree with TRBD1. The V gene end was trimmed by 6 bases and the J gene end by 4 bases; junction bases not matched to a gene: 5. Per germline, CDR1 MNHEY and CDR2 SVGAGI. The CDR3 length is 15 residues.

The rearrangement uses TRBV12-3 or TRBV12-4 and TRBJ1-2; 7 bases map to TRBD1. The CDR3 totals 13 residues. V shed 1 base and J 10 bases; nucleotides not matched to a gene: 6. In DNA form, the CDR3 reads TGTGCCAGCAGTTTAGAGACAGGGTTGGACTACACCTTC. This encodes CASSLETGLDYTF.

This chain connects TRBV19 to TRBJ1-4, with D possibly matching TRBD1 (6 bases). The germline CDR1 and CDR2 sequences are LNHDA and SQIVND (reference sequence). With 6 bases removed from V and 3 bases from J, the gap between germline ends came to 14 bases. The CDR3 totals 15 residues. CDR3 sequence: CASRRTEGANEKLFF. CDR3 DNA sequence: TGTGCCAGTAGGAGGACAGAAGGAGCTAATGAAAAACTGTTTTTT.

The chain links TRBV6-1 to TRBJ1-2; tentative D call: TRBD1 (5 bases). Germline CDR1 reads MNHNS; CDR2 reads SASEGT. The CDR3 loop spans 14 amino acids. The ends were cut back, 0 bases at V and 8 bases at J, with 13 bases in the middle. The CDR3 loop reads CASSEARGAGGYTF. DNA of the CDR3: TGTGCCAGCAGTGAAGCGCGAGGGGCGGGAGGCTACACCTTC.

J is TRBJ1-5 and V is TRBV19; TRBD1 might be the D (5 bases). CDR1 and CDR2 (germline): LNHDA, SQIVND (reference sequence). Trimming shortened V by 8 bases and J by 4 bases, and 9 bases separated the two germline ends. CDR3 length equals 12 residues. CDR3 protein: CASCRENQPQHF. DNA of the CDR3: TGTGCCAGTTGCAGGGAAAATCAGCCCCAGCATTTT.

The chain joins TRBV20-1 to TRBJ1-1; possible D gene TRBD1, 5 bases. This CDR3 contains 11 residues. The germline CDR1 and CDR2 sequences are DFQATT and SNEGSKA (reference sequence). The ends were cut back, 4 bases at V and 10 bases at J, with 13 bases in the middle. In DNA form, the CDR3 reads TGCAGTGCTACTACTTCAGGGCTAGCTTTCTTT. Its protein is CSATTSGLAFF.

The V gene is TRBV4-3, the J gene TRBJ2-2, with a possible D match to TRBD1 (6 bases). CDR3 size: 16 residues. CDR1 and CDR2 from the germline V gene are LGHNA and YSLEER. V was pared by 0 bases and J by 0 bases, with 8 bases between. The CDR3 is CASSQERTANTGELFF. As DNA, the CDR3 is TGCGCCAGCAGCCAAGAGAGGACAGCGAACACCGGGGAGCTGTTTTTT.

The J gene is TRBJ1-4, the V gene TRBV5-1, with 7 bases identical to TRBD1. In germline, CDR1 is SGHRS, CDR2 YFSETQ. This CDR3 is 16 amino acids long. The V gene end was trimmed by 5 bases and the J gene end by 0 bases; junction bases not matched to a gene: 7. CDR3 sequence reads: CASSYTGAATNEKLFF. The CDR3 nucleotides are TGCGCCAGCAGTTATACAGGGGCTGCAACTAATGAAAAACTGTTTTTT.

The chain has TRBV7-8 and TRBJ2-1, with 12 bases matching TRBD2. Germline V gene sequence: CDR1 SGHVS, CDR2 FQNEAQ. V lost 1 base and J lost 8; bases outside the gene matches: 3. The CDR3 contains 15 residues. In DNA form, the CDR3 reads TGTGCCAGCAGCTTAGGTACTAGCGGGGGGCATGAGCAGTTCTTC. Amino acids: CASSLGTSGGHEQFF.

The chain couples TRBV24-1 to TRBJ2-2, with 10 bases identical to TRBD1. The J segment lost 4 bases and the V segment lost 5 bases, leaving 0 bases of the junction unmatched. Germline V CDR1 and CDR2: KGHDR, SFDVKD. CDR3 length equals 14 residues. The CDR3 reads CATSGTGGTGELFF. The CDR3 DNA follows: TGTGCCACCAGTGGGACAGGGGGCACCGGGGAGCTGTTTTTT.

Here the CDR3 DNA reads TGTGCCAGCAGCCGAAGACTAGCGGGCACAGATACGCAGTATTTT. It encodes CASSRRLAGTDTQYF. The chain employs TRBV3-1 (or the pseudogene TRBV3-2) and TRBJ2-3; TRBD2 aligns across 9 bases. J gave up 1 base and V 4 bases, and 3 bases lay outside the gene matches. The germline CDR1 and CDR2 sequences are LGHDT and YNNKEL (reference sequence). The CDR3 has 15 residues.

This clone was counted a few times. The chain couples TRBV6-5 to TRBJ1-2, with D unclear. The V end was cut by 8 bases, the J end by 0 bases, with 16 bases between. The CDR3 length is 15 residues. The germline V gene encodes CDR1 MNHEY and CDR2 SVGAGI. The CDR3 DNA sequence: TGTGCCAGCCGGAGGCAGGTTGGGCCTAACTATGGCTACACCTTC. Protein product: CASRRQVGPNYGYTF.

As regards this clone: This sample also contains other DNA sequences that code for the same CDR3. The rearrangement uses TRBV10-3 and TRBJ2-3, with D possibly being TRBD1 (5 bases). Trimming pared 4 bases from V and 6 bases from J, leaving 8 bases between. The CDR3 is made up of 12 amino acids. Germline lookup yields CDR1 ENHRY and CDR2 SYGVKD. For the CDR3, the DNA is TGTGCCATCAGTGGGGGCGGTGATACGCAGTATTTT. As protein: CAISGGGDTQYF.

J is TRBJ1-4 and V is TRBV28, with D maybe TRBD1 (5 bases). Trimming removed 3 bases at V and 7 bases at J, with 15 bases between. The germline CDR1 and CDR2 sequences are MDHEN and SYDVKM. The CDR3 spans 15 residues. CDR3 sequence (DNA): TGTGCCAGCAGTTTGTACGGTGGGGACTCTGAAAAACTGTTTTTT. Translation: CASSLYGGDSEKLFF.

J is TRBJ2-1 and V is TRBV11-2; possible D gene TRBD2, 5 bases. Trimming took 2 bases from V and 6 from J, leaving 11 bases between them. There are 14 residues in the CDR3. CDR1 and CDR2 from the germline V gene are SGHAT and FQNNGV. CDR3 residues: CASSLTLAFNEQFF. The CDR3 DNA is TGTGCCAGCAGCTTAACCCTAGCTTTCAATGAGCAGTTCTTC.

This chain links TRBV5-6 with TRBJ2-4; 10 bases align to TRBD1. The CDR3 is 15 residues long. CDR1 and CDR2 from the germline V gene are SGHDT and YYEEEE. The V segment lost 6 bases and the J segment 8 bases; nucleotides outside the gene matches: 11. The CDR3, as DNA: TGTGCCAGCAACCCCAGACAGGGGGCAAGGGACATTCAGTACTTC. Amino acid sequence: CASNPRQGARDIQYF.

The J gene is TRBJ1-2, the V gene TRBV27; TRBD1 matches at 7 bases. V shed 6 bases and J 4 bases; nucleotides not matched to a gene: 11. Germline loops: CDR1 MNHEY, CDR2 SMNVEV (reference sequence). CDR3 length: 15 amino acids. CDR3 sequence: CASSRRGREGYGYTF. The CDR3 nucleotides read TGTGCCAGCAGCCGAAGGGGGCGCGAGGGCTATGGCTACACCTTC.